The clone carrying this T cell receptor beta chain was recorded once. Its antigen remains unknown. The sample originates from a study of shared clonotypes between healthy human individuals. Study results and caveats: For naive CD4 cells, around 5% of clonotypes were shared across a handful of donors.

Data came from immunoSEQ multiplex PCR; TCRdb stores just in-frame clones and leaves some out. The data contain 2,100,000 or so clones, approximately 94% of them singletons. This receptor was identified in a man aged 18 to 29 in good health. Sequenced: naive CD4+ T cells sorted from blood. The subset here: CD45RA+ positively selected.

CDR3: CAWRGVGEKLFF. CDR3 sequence (DNA): TGTGCCTGGAGGGGGGTGGGTGAAAAACTGTTTTTT. This sequence joins TRBV30 and TRBJ1-4, with TRBD1 as a possible D gene (5 bases). Germline V CDR1 and CDR2: GTSNPN, SVGIG (reference sequence). This CDR3 region has 12 residues. V lost 3 bases, J lost 7 bases, and 9 bases lay in between.